The present T cell receptor (beta chain) was sequenced within a study of T cell responses to AZD1222 COVID-19 vaccine. V lost 4 bases, J lost 8 bases, and 15 bases lay in between. The CDR3 has 14 amino acids. Germline V gives CDR1 LGHNT, CDR2 FRNRAP. Clones were read by immunoSEQ multiplex PCR, and TCRdb kept only the in-frame ones, dropping some. The sample holds approximately 150,000 clones, roughly 86% seen once. The starting material was peripheral blood, obtained 28 days after the second dose of the MenACWY control vaccine. The receptor was derived from an adult who received the MenACWY meningococcal vaccine as a control. The chain carries TRBV12-5 and TRBJ2-1; tentative D call: TRBD2 (6 bases). The CDR3 loop reads CASGSLGRGDEQFF. Here the CDR3 DNA reads TGTGCTAGTGGTTCTTTAGGGCGGGGCGATGAGCAGTTCTTC.